Shown below are 25 T cell receptor beta chains from a single sample sequenced in a study of identical twins. TCRdb ran MiXCR on the 5' RACE reads and lists one entry per CDR3 protein. The sample records 510,000 or so distinct CDR3 sequences, 15% being singletons. These data are also associated with another study on yellow fever vaccine responses in identical twins.

What was sequenced was CD4+ T cells sorted from blood. These receptors all stem from a woman between 18 and 29 years old in good health.

V usage is TRBV5-1 and J usage is TRBJ2-1; a possible D gene is TRBD1 (5 bases). From germline, CDR1 is SGHRS and CDR2 YFSETQ. Trimming removed 5 bases at V and 0 bases at J, with 6 bases between. CDR3 length equals 13 residues. The CDR3 loop is CASRGPSYNEQFF. In nucleotides, the CDR3 is TGCGCCAGCAGGGGGCCCTCCTACAATGAGCAGTTCTTC.

This clonotype has only a few counts. The chain joins TRBV10-3 to TRBJ2-1; D remains unclear. V was pared by 4 bases and J by 4 bases, with 8 bases between. The length of the CDR3 is 13 residues. Germline CDR1 and CDR2: ENHRY and SYGVKD. This CDR3 is CAISGRGYNEQFF. CDR3 nucleotides: TGTGCCATCAGTGGGAGAGGATACAATGAGCAGTTCTTC.

This clonotype appeared a few times. The rearrangement uses TRBV5-5 and TRBJ2-2; D call uncertain. CDR1 is SGHKS, CDR2 YYEKEE, per germline (reference sequence). There are 14 residues in the CDR3. V gave up 4 bases and J gave up 0 bases, with 7 bases separating them. CDR3 DNA: TGTGCCAGCAGCGATTATACGAACACCGGGGAGCTGTTTTTT. Protein sequence: CASSDYTNTGELFF. The full variable domain, with the rest looked up from reference TRBV5-5 and TRBJ2-2, is DAGVTQSPTHLIKTRGQQVTLRCSPISGHKSVSWYQQVLGQGPQFIFQYYEKEERGRGNFPDRFSARQFPNYSSELNVNALLLGDSALYLCASSDYTNTGELFFGEGSRLTVL.

This clonotype was picked up a small number of times. The gene calls are TRBV11-3 and TRBJ2-1; maybe TRBD2 (6 bases). Germline values: CDR1 SGHNT, CDR2 YENEEA. The CDR3 length is 14 residues. Trimming removed 2 bases from V and 9 bases from J, with 14 bases in between. The CDR3 protein is CASSLTGSGAEQFF. In DNA, the CDR3 is TGTGCCAGCAGCTTAACCGGGAGCGGTGCTGAGCAGTTCTTC. Complete variable domain (other parts from reference TRBV11-3 and TRBJ2-1): EAGVVQSPRYKIIEKKQPVAFWCNPISGHNTLYWYLQNLGQGPELLIRYENEEAVDDSQLPKDRFSAERLKGVDSTLKIQPAELGDSAVYLCASSLTGSGAEQFFGPGTRLTVL.

CDR3 sequence: CSAPGGALGNSPLHF. The CDR3 DNA follows: TGCAGTGCGCCTGGTGGGGCCCTCGGGAATTCACCCCTCCACTTT. The chain couples TRBV20-1 to TRBJ1-6; weak D call: TRBD1 (5 bases). CDR3 length: 15 amino acids. Germline CDR1 is DFQATT and CDR2 is SNEGSKA (reference sequence). Trimming removed 6 bases at V and 7 bases at J, with 19 bases between.

CDR3: CASSFWGQGKTGELFF. CDR3 nucleotide sequence: TGTGCCAGCAGCTTTTGGGGACAGGGAAAAACCGGGGAGCTGTTTTTT. The chain joins TRBV11-2 to TRBJ2-2, with 9 nucleotides matching TRBD1. The junction had 7 bases not matched to a gene; V was cut back by 3 bases and J by 5 bases. Germline V CDR1 and CDR2: SGHAT, FQNNGV. This CDR3 region has 16 residues.

The chain has TRBV11-3 and TRBJ2-5, with D unclear. Germline CDR1 is SGHNT and CDR2 is YENEEA. The V end was cut by 7 bases, the J end by 2 bases, with 20 bases between. This CDR3 spans 16 amino acids. CDR3 nucleotide sequence: TGTGCCAGCAAGTCCCGGAGTGAGCAGCCACAAGAGACCCAGTACTTC. It encodes CASKSRSEQPQETQYF.

The chain uses TRBV20-1 and TRBJ2-2; D not resolved. The CDR3 has 18 residues. V lost 5 bases, J lost 4 bases, and 26 bases lay in between. From germline, CDR1 is DFQATT and CDR2 SNEGSKA (reference sequence). This chain's CDR3 is CSALRRHLTFPGTGELFF. In DNA, the CDR3 is TGCAGTGCTCTAAGACGTCATCTGACATTTCCTGGCACCGGGGAGCTGTTTTTT.

This clonotype has only a few counts. The chain combines TRBV20-1 with TRBJ2-7, with 8 bases aligning to TRBD1. V trimming: 6 bases; J trimming: 4 bases; junction bases outside the gene matches: 11. Germline V CDR1 and CDR2: DFQATT, SNEGSKA (reference sequence). The CDR3 is 14 residues long. The CDR3 loop is CSATDRVLWYEQYF. The CDR3 coding sequence is TGCAGTGCCACGGACAGGGTGCTTTGGTACGAGCAGTACTTC.

This chain uses TRBV6-1 with TRBJ1-2, with 7 nucleotides matching TRBD1. CDR1 is MNHNS, CDR2 SASEGT, per germline. V shed 6 bases, J shed 3 bases, and the junction held 10 bases outside the gene matches. CDR3 length equals 15 residues. The CDR3 spells CASRPHRQGHYGYTF. The CDR3, as DNA: TGTGCCAGCAGGCCACACAGACAGGGTCACTATGGCTACACCTTC.

This rearrangement joins TRBV20-1 to TRBJ2-5, with D possibly TRBD1 on 7 matching bases. Germline CDR1 DFQATT, CDR2 SNEGSKA (reference sequence). Trimming took off 6 bases at V and 3 bases at J, with 11 bases between the two ends. The CDR3 is made up of 12 amino acids. The CDR3 DNA is TGCAGTGCCCAGGGGGGAAAAGAGACCCAGTACTTC. It codes for CSAQGGKETQYF.

V usage is TRBV2 and J usage is TRBJ2-2; a weak D match, TRBD2 (6 bases). The CDR3 loop spans 14 amino acids. The ends were cut back, 8 bases at V and 6 bases at J, with 16 bases in the middle. Germline assignment: CDR1 SNHLY and CDR2 FYNNEI. The CDR3 protein is CASGRTDVPGELFF. The DNA for the CDR3 is TGTGCCAGCGGGAGGACGGACGTCCCCGGGGAGCTGTTTTTT.

This clonotype occurred a few times. This chain links TRBV24-1 with TRBJ2-5; possibly TRBD2 for D (6 bases). Trimming shortened V by 3 bases and J by 5 bases, and 18 bases separated the two germline ends. Looked up from germline, CDR1 is KGHDR and CDR2 is SFDVKD. The CDR3 is 16 residues long. The CDR3 here is CATSDRGGSGWETQYF. The CDR3 bases are TGTGCCACCAGTGATAGGGGAGGCAGCGGTTGGGAGACCCAGTACTTC.

This chain connects TRBV25-1 to TRBJ2-7; D remains ambiguous. There are 15 residues in the CDR3. Germline V gives CDR1 MGHDK, CDR2 SYGVNS. V was cut by 3 bases and J by 3 bases, with 15 bases left in between. This CDR3 reads CASSEKGSIYYEQYF. Written as DNA, the CDR3 is TGTGCCAGCAGTGAGAAAGGTTCAATATACTACGAGCAGTACTTC.

For the CDR3, the DNA is TGCAGTGCTAGAGTAGGAGGGGGGCAAGAGACCCAGTACTTC. Protein: CSARVGGGQETQYF. V usage is TRBV20-1 and J usage is TRBJ2-5; D could derive from TRBD1 or TRBD2 (6 bases each). The germline V and J ends were trimmed by 1 base and 2 bases, with 11 bases remaining between them. CDR1 is DFQATT and CDR2 is SNEGSKA in the germline V gene (reference sequence). This CDR3 region has 14 residues.

The sample holds a few counts of this clonotype. The rearrangement links TRBV7-9 to TRBJ2-7, with D tentatively TRBD2 (5 bases). V was cut by 4 bases and J by 3 bases, with 13 bases left in between. Germline V gene sequence: CDR1 SEHNR, CDR2 FQNEAQ (reference sequence). This CDR3 has 14 residues. This CDR3 is CASSYGPGSYEQYV. The CDR3 nucleotides read TGTGCCAGCAGCTACGGACCTGGGAGCTACGAGCAGTACGTC.

The rearrangement links TRBV5-1 to TRBJ2-5; D perhaps matches TRBD1 (6 bases). Germline CDR1 reads SGHRS; CDR2 reads YFSETQ. V was shortened by 0 bases and J by 4 bases, with 10 bases between the two germline ends. The CDR3 is 14 residues long. The CDR3 region has the DNA TGCGCCAGCAGCTTGGTACAGGGACCAGAGACCCAGTACTTC. Translating gives CASSLVQGPETQYF.

This clonotype was observed many times. This chain connects TRBV11-3 to TRBJ2-1, with unresolved D. Trimming left V 6 bases short and J 9 bases short, with 12 bases between. This CDR3 spans 12 amino acids. The germline CDR1 and CDR2 sequences are SGHNT and YENEEA. The CDR3 sequence: CASSLELGEQFF. For the CDR3, the DNA is TGTGCCAGCAGTTTGGAGTTGGGTGAGCAGTTCTTC.

This chain connects TRBV12-3 or TRBV12-4 to TRBJ2-2, with TRBD1 identical over 8 bases. The CDR3 extends over 14 amino acids. The V gene end was trimmed by 6 bases and the J gene end by 7 bases; junction bases not matched to a gene: 7. The CDR3 here is CASSPRQGIGELFF. In DNA, the CDR3 is TGTGCCAGCAGCCCTAGACAGGGGATCGGGGAGCTGTTTTTT.

The J gene is TRBJ2-7, the V gene TRBV12-3 or TRBV12-4, with D possibly TRBD2 on 5 matching bases. The V gene lost 5 bases and the J gene lost 0 bases, with 26 bases spanning the gap. The CDR3 extends over 19 amino acids. The CDR3 nucleotides read TGTGCCAGCAGTCTAACGGCCAATTTGAGGGCGTTCAGCTCCTACGAGCAGTACTTC. Amino acids: CASSLTANLRAFSSYEQYF.

This clonotype has a handful of counts. This chain joins TRBV6-1 and TRBJ1-1; D not resolved. This CDR3 spans 13 amino acids. V lost 4 bases and J 0 bases, leaving 6 bases between the germline ends. Germline values: CDR1 MNHNS, CDR2 SASEGT. The CDR3 DNA is TGTGCCAGCAGTGTATTAATGAACACTGAAGCTTTCTTT. It codes for CASSVLMNTEAFF.

This chain connects TRBV11-2 to TRBJ2-7; D not resolved. This CDR3 spans 14 amino acids. Between the trimmed V and J ends, which lost 2 bases and 2 bases, there was a span of 10 bases. Germline-derived CDR1 and CDR2 are SGHAT and FQNNGV. The CDR3 DNA reads as TGTGCCAGCAGCTTACGGTTGGGTCCCTACGAGCAGTACGTC. Translated: CASSLRLGPYEQYV.

The chain uses TRBV24-1 and TRBJ2-1; 7 bases are a match to TRBD2. The CDR3 has 14 residues. Germline V gene sequence: CDR1 KGHDR, CDR2 SFDVKD. Losses at the gene ends were 5 bases for V and 6 bases for J; bases not matched to a gene: 6. CDR3 sequence reads: CATSGRLAANEQFF. DNA for the CDR3: TGTGCCACCAGTGGTCGACTAGCCGCCAATGAGCAGTTCTTC.

This chain connects TRBV6-5 to TRBJ2-7, with a weak D call TRBD2 (6 bases). V lost 0 bases to trimming and J lost 0 bases, with 21 bases between them. CDR1 is MNHEY and CDR2 is SVGAGI in the germline V gene. The CDR3 loop spans 19 amino acids. In DNA form, the CDR3 reads TGTGCCAGCAGTTACTCCGGGGGAAGAATGAGGGGAAGCTCCTACGAGCAGTACTTC. Its protein product is CASSYSGGRMRGSSYEQYF.

The V gene is TRBV5-1, the J gene TRBJ2-3; no clear D gene. Germline lookup yields CDR1 SGHRS and CDR2 YFSETQ. The CDR3 is 12 residues long. Trimming shortened V by 4 bases and J by 5 bases, and 8 bases separated the two germline ends. CDR3 protein: CASSNDIDTQYF. The DNA of the CDR3 is TGCGCCAGCAGCAACGATATAGATACGCAGTATTTT.